This entry lists 16 T cell receptor beta chains sequenced from one sample in a study of control samples from healthy donors and cancer patients. The table came from immunoSEQ multiplex PCR; TCRdb's copy has only in-frame clones and leaves some out. Of fewer than 120,000 clones listed, roughly 90% are singletons. The source material was PBMCs. Receptor source: a woman aged 55-75 years with lung cancer.

The chain joins TRBV5-1 to TRBJ1-4; 7 nucleotides line up with TRBD1. The V segment lost 4 bases and the J segment 4 bases; nucleotides outside the gene matches: 4. This CDR3 has 14 amino acids. Germline CDR1 and CDR2: SGHRS and YFSETQ. CDR3 loop: CASSTGTVNEKLFF. CDR3 DNA: TGCGCCAGCAGCACCGGGACAGTTAATGAAAAACTGTTTTTT. Based on the CDR3 plus reference TRBV5-1 and TRBJ1-4, the full variable domain is KAGVTQTPRYLIKTRGQQVTLSCSPISGHRSVSWYQQTPGQGLQFLFEYFSETQRNKGNFPGRFSGRQFSNSRSEMNVSTLELGDSALYLCASSTGTVNEKLFFGSGTQLSVL.

The V call is TRBV6-4, the J call TRBJ2-1, with TRBD2 identical over 7 bases. This CDR3 comprises 15 residues. CDR1 is MRHNA, CDR2 SNTAGT, per germline. V lost 3 bases to trimming and J lost 5 bases; unmatched junction nucleotides: 7. As DNA, the CDR3 is TGTGCCAGCAGTGATGGGGGAGGGAACCACAATGAGCAGTTCTTC. This sequence encodes CASSDGGGNHNEQFF.

The chain links TRBV27 to TRBJ2-6, with 9 bases aligning to TRBD1. J was trimmed by 3 bases and V by 5 bases; bases with no gene match: 14. The germline gives CDR1 MNHEY, CDR2 SMNVEV (reference sequence). The CDR3 consists of 19 residues. The CDR3 DNA follows: TGTGCCAGCAGTCCCTCATCCGGGACAGGGATTCTTGGGGCCAACGTCCTGACTTTC. Protein sequence: CASSPSSGTGILGANVLTF.

The rearrangement uses TRBV18 and TRBJ1-1; D not resolved. Germline CDR1 is KGHSH and CDR2 is LQKENI. V was cut by 3 bases and J by 0 bases, with 11 bases left in between. The CDR3 contains 15 residues. The CDR3 DNA is TGTGCCAGCTCACCCTCCCAAGGAATGAACACTGAAGCTTTCTTT. Protein product: CASSPSQGMNTEAFF. Full variable domain (missing parts from reference TRBV18 and TRBJ1-1): NAGVMQNPRHLVRRRGQEARLRCSPMKGHSHVYWYRQLPEEGLKFMVYLQKENIIDESGMPKERFSAEFPKEGPSILRIQQVVRGDSAAYFCASSPSQGMNTEAFFGQGTRLTVV.

This sequence joins TRBV7-3 and TRBJ2-1, with 13 bases identical to TRBD2. The CDR3 is 17 residues long. The ends lost 4 bases at V and 10 bases at J; junction bases unmatched: 13. CDR1 and CDR2 from the germline V gene are SGHTA and FQGTGA. The CDR3 sequence: CASSSSRTSGRSEEQFF. DNA of the CDR3: TGTGCCAGCAGCTCGAGCCGGACTAGCGGGAGAAGCGAGGAGCAGTTCTTC. The whole variable domain, remainder taken from reference TRBV7-3 and TRBJ2-1, is GAGVSQTPSNKVTEKGKYVELRCDPISGHTALYWYRQSLGQGPEFLIYFQGTGAADDSGLPNDRFFAVRPEGSVSTLKIQRTERGDSAVYLCASSSSRTSGRSEEQFFGPGTRLTVL.

This chain connects TRBV18 to TRBJ1-1; possibly TRBD1 for D (5 bases). The length of the CDR3 is 14 residues. Germline CDR1 reads KGHSH; CDR2 reads LQKENI. V lost 0 bases to trimming and J lost 6 bases, with 11 bases between them. This CDR3 reads CASSPPRGTAEAFF. The CDR3 DNA reads TGTGCCAGCTCACCACCGAGGGGAACTGCTGAAGCTTTCTTT.

The chain joins TRBV5-1 to TRBJ2-5; no definite D call. With 5 bases removed from V and 5 bases from J, the gap between germline ends came to 16 bases. The CDR3 covers 14 residues. Looked up from germline, CDR1 is SGHRS and CDR2 is YFSETQ. CDR3 in DNA: TGCGCCAGCAGGGAAAACTTAAACATGGAGACCCAGTACTTC. It yields the protein CASRENLNMETQYF.

The chain uses TRBV5-6 and TRBJ1-2; D gene uncertain. Per the germline V gene, CDR1 is SGHDT and CDR2 is YYEEEE. There are 16 residues in the CDR3. V was cut by 0 bases and J by 4 bases, with 16 bases left in between. Written as DNA, the CDR3 is TGTGCCAGCAGCTTGGCCGGGTTCCCTGGAGGCTATGGCTACACCTTC. This encodes CASSLAGFPGGYGYTF.

This chain uses TRBV10-3 with TRBJ1-6; possible D gene TRBD1, 6 bases. Germline CDR1 and CDR2: ENHRY and SYGVKD. V shed 1 base and J shed 5 bases, with 12 bases lying between them. This CDR3 spans 16 amino acids. The CDR3 DNA follows: TGTGCCATCAGTGAGTTTTCCGCAGGGGATAATTCACCCCTCCACTTT. Translated: CAISEFSAGDNSPLHF.

V is TRBV5-1 and J is TRBJ1-2, with TRBD1 matching over 9 bases. Germline CDR1 reads SGHRS; CDR2 reads YFSETQ. CDR3 size: 15 residues. The J segment lost 7 bases and the V segment lost 2 bases, leaving 9 bases of the junction unmatched. In DNA, the CDR3 is TGCGCCAGCAGCTTCACACAGGGGGCTAAGGTTGGCTACACCTTC. This codes for CASSFTQGAKVGYTF.

J is TRBJ1-2 and V is TRBV5-1; D ambiguous. The CDR3 has 13 amino acids. Germline CDR1 and CDR2: SGHRS and YFSETQ. Trimming left V 4 bases short and J 2 bases short, with 9 bases between. The CDR3 DNA follows: TGCGCCAGCAGCCCGGGAGAAAACTATGGCTACACCTTC. Encoded protein: CASSPGENYGYTF.

The chain carries TRBV5-8 and TRBJ1-1; perhaps TRBD1 as D (6 bases). The CDR3 spans 17 residues. V shed 5 bases and J shed 0 bases, with 20 bases lying between them. Germline values: CDR1 SGHTS, CDR2 YDEGEE. The CDR3 DNA is TGTGCCAGCAGGATATACGGGACACCCGAAATGAACACTGAAGCTTTCTTT. Its protein is CASRIYGTPEMNTEAFF.

The V call is TRBV27, the J call TRBJ2-5; D tentatively fits TRBD1 or TRBD2 (5 bases each). Trimming shortened V by 5 bases and J by 7 bases, and 17 bases separated the two germline ends. Germline loops: CDR1 MNHEY, CDR2 SMNVEV (reference sequence). This CDR3 is 14 amino acids long. In nucleotides, the CDR3 is TGTGCCAGCAGTCAACCCGGGGCTATGGGGACCCAGTACTTC. Protein sequence: CASSQPGAMGTQYF.

The CDR3 nucleotides read TGTGCCAGCAGTTCAAATCAGGGCTCTGAAGCTTTCTTT. This translates into CASSSNQGSEAFF. The chain carries TRBV27 and TRBJ1-1; perhaps TRBD1 as D (5 bases). The V end was cut by 4 bases, the J end by 6 bases, with 12 bases between. Germline lookup yields CDR1 MNHEY and CDR2 SMNVEV (reference sequence). This CDR3 has 13 residues.

This clone was detected only once. The chain recombines TRBV6-5 with TRBJ2-2; unclear D gene. The CDR3 contains 16 residues. Germline lookup yields CDR1 MNHEY and CDR2 SVGAGI. V lost 0 bases and J 2 bases, leaving 10 bases between the germline ends. CDR3 sequence: CASSYSVAANTGELFF. CDR3 nucleotides: TGTGCCAGCAGTTACTCTGTTGCAGCAAACACCGGGGAGCTGTTTTTT.

The chain combines TRBV9 with TRBJ2-7, with a weak D call TRBD1 (5 bases). V dropped 0 bases and J dropped 7 bases, with 14 bases sitting between them. The CDR3 runs 14 residues. The germline CDR1 and CDR2 sequences are SGDLS and YYNGEE. Here the CDR3 reads CASSVGNAGMEQYF. The CDR3 coding sequence is TGTGCCAGCAGCGTAGGAAATGCAGGGATGGAGCAGTACTTC.